Below are 15 T cell receptor beta chains sequenced from a single sample in a study of early T cells in non-severe SARS-CoV-2 infection. TCRdb ran MiXCR on the 5' RACE reads and lists one entry per CDR3 protein. The table includes 61,000 or so distinct CDR3 sequences, around 12% detected once. The sequencing used whole blood, collected at baseline. Receptors were obtained from an adult who was a healthcare worker with PCR-confirmed SARS-CoV-2 infection or an uninfected control (not recorded which). The donor label of this sample is uncertain.

V and J are TRBV3-1 and TRBJ2-1; TRBD2 matches at 11 bases. With V trimmed by 0 bases and J by 6 bases, 19 bases remained unmatched. The CDR3 spans 21 residues. Germline V lookup: CDR1 LGHDT, CDR2 YNNKEL (reference sequence). The CDR3 reads CASSQDITSGGGNLRGNEQFF. CDR3 sequence (DNA): TGTGCCAGCAGCCAAGATATCACTAGCGGGGGCGGAAACCTACGAGGCAATGAGCAGTTCTTC.

The rearrangement uses TRBV30 and TRBJ1-6, with TRBD1 matching over 10 bases. V trimming: 4 bases; J trimming: 9 bases; junction bases outside the gene matches: 9. The CDR3 is 15 residues long. Germline V gene lookup returns CDR1 GTSNPN and CDR2 SVGIG (reference sequence). CDR3 sequence (DNA): TGTGCCTGGAAAACCCCCGGACAGGGGGTTTCACCCCTCCACTTT. Translated, it gives CAWKTPGQGVSPLHF.

This clonotype was counted between two and nine times. V gene TRBV2 combines with J gene TRBJ1-2; 8 bases align to TRBD1. With 10 bases clipped from V and 7 bases from J, the junction kept 11 bases outside the gene matches. Germline CDR1 is SNHLY and CDR2 is FYNNEI. This CDR3 has 13 residues. In DNA form, the CDR3 reads TGTGCCATCTCTGACAGGGGAAGTCGTGGCTACACCTTC. This codes for CAISDRGSRGYTF.

The chain carries TRBV5-4 and TRBJ2-3; 7 positions agree with TRBD1. The V segment lost 0 bases and the J segment 3 bases; nucleotides outside the gene matches: 7. Per germline, CDR1 SGHNT and CDR2 YYREEE (reference sequence). The CDR3 contains 16 residues. CDR3 region: CASSLAGRGTTDTQYF. CDR3 nucleotide sequence: TGTGCCAGCAGCTTGGCGGGCAGGGGGACGACAGATACGCAGTATTTT.

The genes are TRBV3-1 and TRBJ2-6; D gene unclear. Trimming left V 2 bases short and J 0 bases short, with 14 bases between. The CDR3 extends over 18 amino acids. Looked up from germline, CDR1 is LGHDT and CDR2 is YNNKEL (reference sequence). CDR3 nucleotide sequence: TGTGCCAGCAGCCAAACAGTGATAGAAAGCTCTGGGGCCAACGTCCTGACTTTC. Its translation: CASSQTVIESSGANVLTF.

This clonotype was observed a few times. V and J are TRBV9 and TRBJ2-2; tentatively, D is TRBD2 (5 bases). The germline V gene has CDR1 SGDLS and CDR2 YYNGEE. There are 13 residues in the CDR3. The ends were cut back, 4 bases at V and 5 bases at J, with 9 bases in the middle. The CDR3 sequence is CASSPTRTGELFF. CDR3 DNA: TGTGCCAGCAGCCCTACTAGAACCGGGGAGCTGTTTTTT.

This clonotype was picked up many times. The V and J genes are TRBV6-5 and TRBJ2-2; D possibly uses TRBD1 or TRBD2 (5 bases each). The CDR3 length is 12 residues. Trimming stripped 10 bases from V and 5 bases from J, with 11 bases between. Per germline, CDR1 MNHEY and CDR2 SVGAGI. The CDR3 DNA reads as TGTGCCACACGGGACGGTACCGGGGAGCTGTTTTTT. This sequence encodes CATRDGTGELFF.

Only a few counts were recorded for this clonotype. The chain combines TRBV4-1 with TRBJ1-2; TRBD1 aligns across 9 bases. CDR1 and CDR2 (germline): MGHRA, YSYEKL. The CDR3 consists of 14 residues. V lost 4 bases to trimming and J lost 5 bases; unmatched junction nucleotides: 5. The CDR3 loop reads CASSPGTGSYGYTF. The CDR3 nucleotides read TGCGCCAGCAGCCCCGGGACAGGGAGTTATGGCTACACCTTC.

The chain couples TRBV20-1 to TRBJ1-2; 8 positions match TRBD1. V was pared by 2 bases and J by 8 bases, with 4 bases of the junction left unmatched. The CDR3 has 12 residues. Germline values: CDR1 DFQATT, CDR2 SNEGSKA (reference sequence). CDR3 in amino acids: CSARSQGGGYTF. The CDR3 bases are TGCAGTGCTAGATCACAGGGGGGAGGCTACACCTTC.

The J gene is TRBJ2-6, the V gene TRBV7-9; D unresolved. Trimming removed 2 bases at V and 1 base at J, with 9 bases between. The germline V gene encodes CDR1 SEHNR and CDR2 FQNEAQ (reference sequence). The length of the CDR3 is 16 residues. In DNA, the CDR3 is TGTGCCAGCAGCTTAATTCCACCGTCTGGGGCCAACGTCCTGACTTTC. It yields the protein CASSLIPPSGANVLTF.

The chain is built from TRBV10-3 and TRBJ1-2; D possibly corresponds to TRBD1 (5 bases). The V and J ends lost 3 bases and 3 bases respectively, with 20 bases between them. Germline loops: CDR1 ENHRY, CDR2 SYGVKD. This CDR3 region has 17 residues. The CDR3 DNA is TGTGCCATCAGTGAAGCCTACATGACAGCCTCCGACTATGGCTACACCTTC. Encoded protein: CAISEAYMTASDYGYTF.

This clonotype was counted between two and nine times. Here the CDR3 DNA reads TGTGCCAAAGGCGAGGGGGCGCGTACAGATACGCAGTATTTT. It specifies CAKGEGARTDTQYF. The rearrangement joins TRBV12-3 or TRBV12-4 to TRBJ2-3; 7 bases match TRBD1. This CDR3 contains 14 residues. The V gene end was trimmed by 10 bases and the J gene end by 3 bases; junction bases not matched to a gene: 10.

The chain carries TRBV5-6 and TRBJ2-3; D uncertain. With 4 bases removed from V and 1 base from J, the gap between germline ends came to 10 bases. CDR3 length equals 14 residues. Germline-derived CDR1 and CDR2 are SGHDT and YYEEEE. The CDR3 loop is CASSNNMGTDTQYF. The CDR3 nucleotides are TGTGCCAGCAGCAATAACATGGGCACAGATACGCAGTATTTT. The variable domain in full, with the rest retrieved from reference TRBV5-6 and TRBJ2-3, is DAGVTQSPTHLIKTRGQQVTLRCSPKSGHDTVSWYQQALGQGPQFIFQYYEEEERQRGNFPDRFSGHQFPNYSSELNVNALLLGDSALYLCASSNNMGTDTQYFGPGTRLTVL.

This clonotype was counted ten times or more. The chain carries TRBV5-5 and TRBJ2-2; D tentatively fits TRBD1 or TRBD2 (5 bases each). The CDR3 has 16 residues. Germline-derived CDR1 and CDR2 are SGHKS and YYEKEE (reference sequence). V was pared by 4 bases and J by 3 bases, with 16 bases between. The CDR3 coding sequence is TGTGCCAGCAGCCGGGGCCCCGTGAGGGACACCGGGGAGCTGTTTTTT. It yields the protein CASSRGPVRDTGELFF.

The chain couples TRBV11-2 to TRBJ1-1; D unclear. CDR1 is SGHAT and CDR2 is FQNNGV in the germline V gene. V gave up 1 base and J gave up 9 bases, with 18 bases separating them. The length of the CDR3 is 15 residues. The CDR3 spells CASSLVRSGSTKAFF. Here the CDR3 DNA reads TGTGCCAGCAGCTTAGTACGATCCGGCAGTACTAAAGCTTTCTTT.